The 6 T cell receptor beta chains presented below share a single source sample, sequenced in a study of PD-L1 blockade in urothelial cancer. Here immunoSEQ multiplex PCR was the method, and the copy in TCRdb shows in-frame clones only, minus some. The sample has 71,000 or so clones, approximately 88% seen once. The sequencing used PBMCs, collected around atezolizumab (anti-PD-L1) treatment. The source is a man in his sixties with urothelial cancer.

CDR3 sequence: CASSLTGGFGTGELFF. As DNA, the CDR3 is TGTGCCAGTTCTTTGACAGGGGGATTCGGCACCGGGGAGCTGTTTTTT. The rearrangement joins TRBV19 to TRBJ2-2, with 9 bases identical to TRBD1. V gave up 8 bases and J gave up 4 bases; unmatched junction bases: 11. CDR3 length equals 16 residues. Per germline, CDR1 LNHDA and CDR2 SQIVND (reference sequence).

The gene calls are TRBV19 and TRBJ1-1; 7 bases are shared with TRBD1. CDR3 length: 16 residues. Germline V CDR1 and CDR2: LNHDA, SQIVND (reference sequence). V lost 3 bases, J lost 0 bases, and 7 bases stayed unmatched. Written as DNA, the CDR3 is TGTGCCAGTAGTATCGGGGCAGGGGGAATGAACACTGAAGCTTTCTTT. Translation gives CASSIGAGGMNTEAFF. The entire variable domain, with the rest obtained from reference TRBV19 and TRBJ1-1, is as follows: DGGITQSPKYLFRKEGQNVTLSCEQNLNHDAMYWYRQDPGQGLRLIYYSQIVNDFQKGDIAEGYSVSREKKESFPLTVTSAQKNPTAFYLCASSIGAGGMNTEAFFGQGTRLTVV.

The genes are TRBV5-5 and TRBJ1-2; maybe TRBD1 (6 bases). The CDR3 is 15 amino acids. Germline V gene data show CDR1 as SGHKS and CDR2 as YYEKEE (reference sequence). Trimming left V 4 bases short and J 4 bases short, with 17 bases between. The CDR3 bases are TGTGCCAGCAGCCCTACACAGGGTGGATTCTATGGCTACACCTTC. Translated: CASSPTQGGFYGYTF.

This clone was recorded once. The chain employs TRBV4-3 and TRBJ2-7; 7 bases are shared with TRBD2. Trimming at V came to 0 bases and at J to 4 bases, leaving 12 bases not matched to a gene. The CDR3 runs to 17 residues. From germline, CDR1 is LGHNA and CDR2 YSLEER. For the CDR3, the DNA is TGCGCCAGCAGCCAAGAGCGGGATGGCGGGAGATTATACGAGCAGTACTTC. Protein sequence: CASSQERDGGRLYEQYF.

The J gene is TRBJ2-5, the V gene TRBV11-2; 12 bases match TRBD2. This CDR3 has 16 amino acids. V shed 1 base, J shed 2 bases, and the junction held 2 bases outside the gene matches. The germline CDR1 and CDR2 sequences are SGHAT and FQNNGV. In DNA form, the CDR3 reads TGTGCCAGCAGCTTAGGTCTAGCGGGGGGGCAAGAGACCCAGTACTTC. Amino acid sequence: CASSLGLAGGQETQYF. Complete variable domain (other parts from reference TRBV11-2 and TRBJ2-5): EAGVAQSPRYKIIEKRQSVAFWCNPISGHATLYWYQQILGQGPKLLIQFQNNGVVDDSQLPKDRFSAERLKGVDSTLKIQPAKLEDSAVYLCASSLGLAGGQETQYFGPGTRLLVL.

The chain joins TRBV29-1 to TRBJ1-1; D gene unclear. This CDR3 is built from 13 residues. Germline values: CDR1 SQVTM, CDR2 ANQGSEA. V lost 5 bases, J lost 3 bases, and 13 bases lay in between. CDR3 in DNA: TGCAGCGTTAAGGTAGCTGAGTACACTGAAGCTTTCTTT. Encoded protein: CSVKVAEYTEAFF.